This entry lists 17 T cell receptor beta chains sequenced from one sample in a study of alternative splicing in chronic myeloid leukemia remission. Libraries were built from poly-A-enriched mRNA from around 1 ug total RNA. TCRdb reanalyzed the bulk RNA-seq reads, giving one entry per CDR3 protein sequence and no DNA. The table records 350 or so distinct CDR3 sequences, around 96% of them present only once. What was sequenced was PBMCs. The receptor source for this set is a person aged 25 to 55 in good health.

The rearrangement joins TRBV20-1 to TRBJ2-1; checking the TCRdb D call of TRBD2 is not possible without DNA. Per the germline V gene, CDR1 is DFQATT and CDR2 is SNEGSKA (reference sequence). There are 16 residues in the CDR3. The CDR3 here is CSALGLAARSYNEQFF.

This clonotype was picked up one time. This chain connects TRBV7-9 to TRBJ2-5; checking the TCRdb D call of TRBD1 is not possible without DNA. The CDR3 loop spans 16 amino acids. The germline CDR1 and CDR2 sequences are SEHNR and FQNEAQ (reference sequence). The CDR3: CASSLLDRIFQETQYF.

This chain links TRBV20-1 with TRBJ2-4. CDR1 and CDR2 from the germline V gene are DFQATT and SNEGSKA (reference sequence). This CDR3 has 14 residues. The CDR3 spells CSARAEVAKNIQYF.

The chain carries TRBV28 and TRBJ2-1; with no DNA, the TCRdb D assignment of TRBD2 cannot be verified. The CDR3 extends over 11 amino acids. Germline lookup yields CDR1 MDHEN and CDR2 SYDVKM. CDR3 residues: CASSLGLSRFF.

This rearrangement joins TRBV19 to TRBJ1-5. CDR1 and CDR2 (germline): LNHDA, SQIVND (reference sequence). The CDR3 is made up of 15 amino acids. The CDR3 sequence is CASSIGGGNNQPQHF.

V is TRBV18 and J is TRBJ1-5; TCRdb returns TRBD1, unconfirmable since there is no DNA. This CDR3 is built from 17 residues. The germline V gene has CDR1 KGHSH and CDR2 LQKENI. The CDR3 reads CASSWTGINPRDQPQHF.

This clonotype showed up just once. This chain joins TRBV28 and TRBJ1-6; checking the TCRdb D call of TRBD1 is not possible without DNA. The germline V gene encodes CDR1 MDHEN and CDR2 SYDVKM. The CDR3 length is 14 residues. The CDR3 loop reads CAIQRGSYNSPLHF.

The CDR3 reads CASSFRGQGEQYF. The gene calls are TRBV27 and TRBJ2-7; as DNA is missing, the TRBD1 call by TCRdb cannot be tested. Germline CDR1 and CDR2: MNHEY and SMNVEV (reference sequence). The CDR3 totals 13 residues.

This rearrangement joins TRBV29-1 to TRBJ2-3. The germline V gene encodes CDR1 SQVTM and CDR2 ANQGSEA. This CDR3 spans 13 amino acids. CDR3 loop: CSVRGRSTDTQYF.

The chain combines TRBV5-1 with TRBJ2-7; TCRdb's D call, TRBD2, is unchecked because there is no DNA. CDR1 and CDR2 from the germline V gene are SGHRS and YFSETQ. The CDR3 extends over 14 amino acids. CDR3 region: CASRPRDTSGEQYF.

V gene TRBV19 combines with J gene TRBJ2-1; the TCRdb D gene call, TRBD1, has no DNA to confirm it. The CDR3 spans 17 residues. Germline CDR1 LNHDA, CDR2 SQIVND (reference sequence). CDR3 amino acids: CASTGGFIRQNDNEQFF. The variable domain in full, completed from reference TRBV19 and TRBJ2-1, reads DGGITQSPKYLFRKEGQNVTLSCEQNLNHDAMYWYRQDPGQGLRLIYYSQIVNDFQKGDIAEGYSVSREKKESFPLTVTSAQKNPTAFYLCASTGGFIRQNDNEQFFGPGTRLTVL.

This clonotype was seen a few times. J is TRBJ2-7 and V is TRBV3-1; the D gene TCRdb calls, TRBD2, cannot be checked with no DNA. The CDR3 sequence is 16 residues long. Germline V gene lookup returns CDR1 LGHDT and CDR2 YNNKEL (reference sequence). The chain's CDR3 is CASSQARSGGPGEQYF.

The chain is built from TRBV14 and TRBJ2-7; TCRdb reports TRBD1, a call that lacks DNA to check it against. In germline, CDR1 is SGHDN, CDR2 FVKESK. This CDR3 contains 16 residues. The CDR3 sequence is CASSQVTGTYSYEQYF.

V and J are TRBV6-1 and TRBJ2-1. CDR1 and CDR2 from the germline V gene are MNHNS and SASEGT. The CDR3 totals 10 residues. CDR3 sequence reads: CASSGYEQFF.

The genes are TRBV30 and TRBJ1-2. Germline CDR1 and CDR2: GTSNPN and SVGIG (reference sequence). The CDR3 loop spans 12 amino acids. The CDR3 here is CAWSVYIYGYTF.

This rearrangement joins TRBV28 to TRBJ1-2; the D call from TCRdb, TRBD1, cannot be confirmed without DNA. The CDR3 extends over 15 amino acids. Germline CDR1 and CDR2: MDHEN and SYDVKM. The CDR3 spells CASSFPDRVLNGYTF.

The chain joins TRBV27 to TRBJ1-1. The CDR3 is 14 residues long. Germline loops: CDR1 MNHEY, CDR2 SMNVEV (reference sequence). CDR3 in amino acids: CASSLSGDSTEAFF.